The 23 T cell receptor beta chains below all came from one sample that was sequenced in a study of control samples from healthy donors and cancer patients. TCRdb keeps only in-frame clones here, not all; method: immunoSEQ multiplex PCR. The table records 150,000 to 200,000 clones, about 87% of them present only once. Sequencing was performed on blood. These receptors came from a man aged 25-40 years in good health.

This clone was recorded once. The genes are TRBV28 and TRBJ2-7; D is unclear. Germline CDR1 reads MDHEN; CDR2 reads SYDVKM. The V gene lost 4 bases and the J gene lost 2 bases, with 15 bases spanning the gap. The CDR3 has 15 amino acids. The CDR3: CASSSPGAGTYEQYF. CDR3 coding DNA: TGTGCCAGCAGTTCCCCGGGCGCAGGAACCTACGAGCAGTACTTC.

This clone was seen more than once but under ten times. The V gene is TRBV7-9, the J gene TRBJ2-3; a weak D match, TRBD2 (5 bases). Germline CDR1 SEHNR, CDR2 FQNEAQ (reference sequence). This CDR3 contains 16 residues. V lost 3 bases to trimming and J lost 0 bases, with 13 bases between them. CDR3 loop: CASSFSYGGSTDTQYF. CDR3 nucleotide sequence: TGTGCCAGCAGCTTTAGCTATGGCGGGAGCACAGATACGCAGTATTTT.

The chain employs TRBV18 and TRBJ1-3; D might be TRBD1 (6 bases). The V gene lost 5 bases and the J gene lost 0 bases, with 14 bases spanning the gap. The CDR3 length is 16 residues. Germline assignment: CDR1 KGHSH and CDR2 LQKENI. Written as DNA, the CDR3 is TGTGCCAGCTCAGCTAAAGACAGGAGCTCTGGAAACACCATATATTTT. The encoded protein is CASSAKDRSSGNTIYF.

This chain connects TRBV6-6 to TRBJ2-7, with a weak D call TRBD2 (6 bases). V lost 0 bases to trimming and J lost 0 bases, with 12 bases between them. Germline CDR1 reads MNHNY; CDR2 reads SVGAGI (reference sequence). The CDR3 has 16 amino acids. Written as DNA, the CDR3 is TGTGCCAGCAGTTACTCGGGTGCCGGGAGCTCCTACGAGCAGTACTTC. Translated, it gives CASSYSGAGSSYEQYF.

This clone was picked up a small number of times. As DNA, the CDR3 is TGTGCCAGCAGATCTCCTACCCGTGAAAAACTGTTTTTT. It encodes CASRSPTREKLFF. The chain links TRBV28 to TRBJ1-4; D ambiguous. The CDR3 covers 13 residues. V was trimmed by 6 bases and J by 7 bases, leaving 12 bases between them. Germline values: CDR1 MDHEN, CDR2 SYDVKM.

The rearrangement links TRBV11-3 to TRBJ2-5, with D uncertain. Trimming took 0 bases from V and 4 from J, leaving 12 bases between them. The CDR3 consists of 15 residues. CDR1 and CDR2 from the germline V gene are SGHNT and YENEEA. The CDR3 region is CASSLDHRRGETQYF. For the CDR3, the DNA is TGTGCCAGCAGCTTAGATCATCGGCGAGGAGAGACCCAGTACTTC. Together with reference TRBV11-3 and TRBJ2-5, the CDR3 gives the full variable domain: EAGVVQSPRYKIIEKKQPVAFWCNPISGHNTLYWYLQNLGQGPELLIRYENEEAVDDSQLPKDRFSAERLKGVDSTLKIQPAELGDSAVYLCASSLDHRRGETQYFGPGTRLLVL.

The rearrangement joins TRBV2 to TRBJ2-2; 9 bases line up with TRBD1. Germline assignment: CDR1 SNHLY and CDR2 FYNNEI. V shed 6 bases and J 4 bases; nucleotides not matched to a gene: 9. CDR3 length equals 16 residues. The CDR3 sequence is CASSPRGQGSTGELFF. The CDR3 coding sequence is TGTGCCAGCAGCCCTAGGGGACAGGGTTCCACCGGGGAGCTGTTTTTT.

The chain combines TRBV15 with TRBJ1-6; D remains ambiguous. Trimming took 0 bases from V and 9 from J, leaving 15 bases between them. Germline V gene data show CDR1 as LNHNV and CDR2 as YYDKDF (reference sequence). This CDR3 comprises 16 residues. The CDR3 spells CATSRDFGRVASPLHF. The CDR3 DNA reads TGTGCCACCAGCAGAGATTTTGGGAGGGTGGCTTCACCCCTCCACTTT.

The gene calls are TRBV9 and TRBJ2-1; 7 bases are a match to TRBD2. The J segment lost 13 bases and the V segment lost 4 bases, leaving 8 bases of the junction unmatched. The CDR3 loop spans 12 amino acids. Germline CDR1 SGDLS, CDR2 YYNGEE. The CDR3 loop reads CASSTRGTKQFF. DNA for the CDR3: TGTGCCAGCAGCACACGCGGGACTAAACAGTTCTTC. The full variable domain, in which reference TRBV9 and TRBJ2-1 provide the parts outside the CDR3, is DSGVTQTPKHLITATGQRVTLRCSPRSGDLSVYWYQQSLDQGLQFLIQYYNGEERAKGNILERFSAQQFPDLHSELNLSSLELGDSALYFCASSTRGTKQFFGPGTRLTVL.

This chain uses TRBV18 with TRBJ1-3; 9 positions match TRBD1. The length of the CDR3 is 14 residues. With V trimmed by 4 bases and J by 6 bases, 4 bases remained unmatched. Germline-derived CDR1 and CDR2 are KGHSH and LQKENI. In nucleotides, the CDR3 is TGTGCCAGCTCACGGGACAGGGCCGAAAACACCATATATTTT. Protein: CASSRDRAENTIYF. Combining the CDR3 with reference TRBV18 and TRBJ1-3 gives the whole variable domain NAGVMQNPRHLVRRRGQEARLRCSPMKGHSHVYWYRQLPEEGLKFMVYLQKENIIDESGMPKERFSAEFPKEGPSILRIQQVVRGDSAAYFCASSRDRAENTIYFGEGSWLTVV.

The chain joins TRBV6-5 to TRBJ1-6; D remains unclear. Germline V gene data show CDR1 as MNHEY and CDR2 as SVGAGI. This CDR3 is built from 16 residues. Trimming stripped 1 base from V and 9 bases from J, with 16 bases between. For the CDR3, the DNA is TGTGCCAGCAGTTACTTCCGCCTATCCTCCGGTTCACCCCTCCACTTT. Translating it yields CASSYFRLSSGSPLHF.

The CDR3 nucleotides are TGCAGCGTTGGGCTAGGCACGAGAAACACCATATATTTT. Protein: CSVGLGTRNTIYF. The J gene is TRBJ1-3, the V gene TRBV29-1; no firm D call. This CDR3 is 13 amino acids long. V was shortened by 4 bases and J by 5 bases, with 12 bases between the two germline ends. From germline, CDR1 is SQVTM and CDR2 ANQGSEA.

The CDR3 DNA follows: TGTGCCAGCAGCCACGACAGAAGGACCATATATTTT. It yields the protein CASSHDRRTIYF. The chain uses TRBV3-1 (or the pseudogene TRBV3-2) and TRBJ1-3, with D perhaps TRBD1 (5 bases). CDR3 size: 12 residues. Trimming took 3 bases from V and 10 from J, leaving 10 bases between them. Germline values: CDR1 LGHDT, CDR2 YNNKEL (reference sequence).

This clone occurred many times. The V and J genes are TRBV6-2 or TRBV6-3 and TRBJ1-1; unclear D gene. Trimming took 2 bases from V and 0 from J, leaving 7 bases between them. This CDR3 has 14 amino acids. Per germline, CDR1 MNHEY and CDR2 SVGEGT. CDR3 amino acids: CASSYPEMNTEAFF. The CDR3 DNA reads TGTGCCAGCAGTTACCCAGAGATGAACACTGAAGCTTTCTTT.

The V call is TRBV18, the J call TRBJ2-5, with 7 nucleotides matching TRBD1. Germline CDR1 KGHSH, CDR2 LQKENI. The CDR3 has 13 amino acids. The J segment lost 4 bases and the V segment lost 6 bases, leaving 5 bases of the junction unmatched. The CDR3 nucleotides are TGTGCCAGCTCTTCACAGGGGATAGAGACCCAGTACTTC. Translation gives CASSSQGIETQYF.

The chain is built from TRBV10-3 and TRBJ1-1, with a possible D match to TRBD1 (6 bases). Germline-derived CDR1 and CDR2 are ENHRY and SYGVKD. The length of the CDR3 is 16 residues. Trimming took 2 bases from V and 0 from J, leaving 13 bases between them. CDR3 DNA: TGTGCCATCAGTGAGGCTTCCGGGACACTGAACACTGAAGCTTTCTTT. Translated, it gives CAISEASGTLNTEAFF.

This rearrangement joins TRBV9 to TRBJ2-6; 7 positions match TRBD2. Germline CDR1 reads SGDLS; CDR2 reads YYNGEE. V lost 7 bases, J lost 4 bases, and 8 bases stayed unmatched. The CDR3 covers 15 residues. The CDR3 nucleotides are TGTGCCAGCTCTCGGGAGGAGTACGGGGCCAACGTCCTGACTTTC. Translated, it gives CASSREEYGANVLTF. The variable domain in full, with the rest retrieved from reference TRBV9 and TRBJ2-6, is DSGVTQTPKHLITATGQRVTLRCSPRSGDLSVYWYQQSLDQGLQFLIQYYNGEERAKGNILERFSAQQFPDLHSELNLSSLELGDSALYFCASSREEYGANVLTFGAGSRLTVL.

CDR3 sequence reads: CSASGSFSYEQYF. The CDR3 region has the DNA TGCAGTGCTAGTGGGTCTTTTTCCTACGAGCAGTACTTC. The chain carries TRBV20-1 and TRBJ2-7; D is uncertain. Per the germline V gene, CDR1 is DFQATT and CDR2 is SNEGSKA (reference sequence). The CDR3 contains 13 residues. Trimming pared 3 bases from V and 1 base from J, leaving 10 bases between.

V gene TRBV5-1 combines with J gene TRBJ2-2; 8 bases are shared with TRBD2. The germline V gene has CDR1 SGHRS and CDR2 YFSETQ. This CDR3 comprises 15 residues. V lost 7 bases and J lost 6; bases outside the gene matches: 11. This CDR3 reads CASCLGTRGAGELFF. The CDR3 DNA sequence: TGCGCCAGCTGCCTGGGGACTAGGGGCGCCGGGGAGCTGTTTTTT.

As DNA, the CDR3 is TGTGCCAGCAGCTTAGCAGGACAGGGATACTACAATGAGCAGTTCTTC. This codes for CASSLAGQGYYNEQFF. The chain joins TRBV7-2 to TRBJ2-1; 8 positions agree with TRBD1. The CDR3 is made up of 16 amino acids. V was pared by 0 bases and J by 3 bases, with 4 bases of the junction left unmatched. Germline V CDR1 and CDR2: SGHTA, FQGNSA.

The chain combines TRBV6-7 with TRBJ1-3; D possibly corresponds to TRBD1 (5 bases). TRBV6-7 is given ORF status, its function remaining uncertain. Trimming stripped 7 bases from V and 0 bases from J, with 10 bases between. The CDR3 totals 14 residues. CDR3 DNA: TGTGCCAGCACGGGGCGGGCCTCTGGAAACACCATATATTTT. Its translation is CASTGRASGNTIYF.

This chain links TRBV2 with TRBJ1-1; 9 bases align to TRBD1. J gave up 1 base and V 6 bases, and 3 bases lay outside the gene matches. Germline V CDR1 and CDR2: SNHLY, FYNNEI. The CDR3 loop spans 14 amino acids. In DNA, the CDR3 is TGTGCCAGCAGCGGACAGGGGAAGAACACTGAAGCTTTCTTT. Protein product: CASSGQGKNTEAFF.

This rearrangement joins TRBV6-2 or TRBV6-3 to TRBJ1-5; 12 nucleotides agree with TRBD1. The CDR3 totals 20 residues. The J segment lost 3 bases and the V segment lost 2 bases, leaving 14 bases of the junction unmatched. Germline V lookup: CDR1 MNHEY, CDR2 SVGEGT. Here the CDR3 reads CASSYPTGTGGSFYNQPQHF. The CDR3 region has the DNA TGTGCCAGCAGTTACCCGACCGGGACAGGGGGCTCCTTTTACAATCAGCCCCAGCATTTT.